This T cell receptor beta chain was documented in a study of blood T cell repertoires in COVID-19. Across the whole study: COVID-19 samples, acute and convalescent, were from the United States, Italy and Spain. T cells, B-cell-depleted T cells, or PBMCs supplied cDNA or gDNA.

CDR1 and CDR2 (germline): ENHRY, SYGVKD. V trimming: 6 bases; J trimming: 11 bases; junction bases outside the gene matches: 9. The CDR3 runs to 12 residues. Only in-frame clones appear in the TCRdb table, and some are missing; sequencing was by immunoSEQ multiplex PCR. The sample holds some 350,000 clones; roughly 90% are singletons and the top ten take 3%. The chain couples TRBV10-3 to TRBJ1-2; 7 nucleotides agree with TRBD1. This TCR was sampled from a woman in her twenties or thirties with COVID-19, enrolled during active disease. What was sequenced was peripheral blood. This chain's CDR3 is CAISRTGASYTF. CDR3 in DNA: TGTGCCATCAGCCGAACAGGGGCCTCTTACACCTTC.